The T cell receptor beta chain under discussion was sequenced for a study of response to subunit inactivated influenza vaccine. General observations from the study: Each seasonal flu vaccination may recruit only limited new T cells, authors suggested.

One entry per CDR3 protein, called by TCRdb with MiXCR from the RT-PCR reads. The sample lists some 190,000 distinct CDR3 sequences, 13% to 15% occurring once. CDR1 is LNHDA, CDR2 SQIVND, per germline (reference sequence). Deletions cut 5 bases from V and 6 bases from J, with 11 bases between. The CDR3 runs to 13 residues. With regard to this clonotype: What it recognizes is unknown.

The TCR sequence derives from a man aged 50 to 59 who received an inactivated influenza vaccine. The starting material was CD8+ T cells sorted from PBMCs, obtained more than 4 days after vaccination. The chain joins TRBV19 to TRBJ2-1; TRBD1 might be the D (6 bases). The CDR3 nucleotides are TGTGCCAGTAGTCTCCGAGGGGGCAATGAGCAGTTCTTC. Protein product: CASSLRGGNEQFF.